The entry below gives a single T cell receptor (beta chain) sequence along with its context. Its antigen remains unknown. This entry comes from a study of cytomegalovirus exposure and HLA in healthy donors. Study-level points and caveats: The listing of 150 to 200 TCR beta chains classed them as cytomegalovirus-associated. A later analysis found TCR association rates differed by HLA locus, highest for DRB1 and lowest for HLA-C.

Primers: 60 Vbeta forward and 13 Jbeta reverse. Libraries were prepared by immunoSEQ multiplex PCR; TCRdb keeps only in-frame clonotypes and omits some of them. The table includes about 210,000 clones, roughly 90% detected once. Healthy bone marrow donors supplied every sample. With 6 bases removed from V and 7 bases from J, the gap between germline ends came to 18 bases. The CDR3 extends over 14 amino acids. CDR1 is MDHEN, CDR2 SYDVKM, per germline. The chain recombines TRBV28 with TRBJ1-2; perhaps TRBD1 as D (6 bases). The TCR sequence derives from a woman in her twenties or thirties in good health and CMV-seronegative. Sequenced sample: PBMCs. CDR3: CASRKQGRLSGYTF. Written as DNA, the CDR3 is TGTGCCAGCAGAAAACAGGGTAGACTCTCTGGCTACACCTTC.